The rows below give T cell receptor beta chains drawn from one sample of a study of response to subunit inactivated influenza vaccine. Each CDR3 protein is one row after TCRdb ran MiXCR on the RT-PCR reads. The sample consists of about half a million distinct CDR3 sequences, approximately 24% of them appearing once. Here the sequenced sample was CD4+ T cells sorted from PBMCs, taken roughly 5 days after vaccination. These receptors all stem from a man aged 45-65 years who received an inactivated influenza vaccine. The CDR3 runs from the conserved cysteine through the conserved F or W. D genes are given only for firm matches. Clone size, where shown, is once, few, many, or a class for clones that have expanded.

clone_size	v_call	j_call	d_call	cdr3_nt	cdr3_aa
.	TRBV5-1	TRBJ2-3	.	TGCGCCAGCAGCCTGGGGGGTGACAGCACAGATACGCAGTATTTT	CASSLGGDSTDTQYF
.	TRBV27	TRBJ1-6	TRBD1	TGTGCCAGCAGGCGGGACAGCTCCTCCTATAATTCACCCCTCCACTTT	CASRRDSSSYNSPLHF
many	TRBV10-2	TRBJ2-1	.	TGCGCCAGCAGTGAGATTGGGGGGGCGATCTATAATGAGCAGTTCTTC	CASSEIGGAIYNEQFF
few	TRBV5-1	TRBJ2-7	.	TGCGCCAGCGCCCCCCTCGTGGGGGCAACCTACGAGCAGTACTTC	CASAPLVGATYEQYF
.	TRBV7-2	TRBJ2-5	.	TGTGCCAGCAGATCTCGCCCGGGACGGTCCCAAGAGACCCAGTACTTC	CASRSRPGRSQETQYF
.	TRBV4-3	TRBJ2-1	.	TGCGCCAGCAGCCAAGGGGGCCGGGGGAATGATGAGCAGTTCTTC	CASSQGGRGNDEQFF
.	TRBV10-3	TRBJ2-5	.	TGTGCCACGGCGCGGACGGGTCAAGAGACCCAGTACTTC	CATARTGQETQYF
.	TRBV2	TRBJ2-1	TRBD2	TGTGCCAGCAGCTTGACTAGCGGGCTGTTCTTC	CASSLTSGLFF
.	TRBV5-1	TRBJ1-1	TRBD1	TGCGCCAGCAGCTCGACAGGGGGCGGGGGGGTGAACACTGAAGCTTTCTTT	CASSSTGGGGVNTEAFF
.	TRBV20-1	TRBJ2-3	TRBD2	TGCAGTGCTCGCCCAGCGGGGGGGTTATTAACAGATACGCAGTATTTT	CSARPAGGLLTDTQYF
.	TRBV6-2/TRBV6-3	TRBJ2-2	.	TGTGCCAGCAATACCCCGAACACCGGGGAGCTGTTTTTT	CASNTPNTGELFF
few	TRBV6-2/TRBV6-3	TRBJ2-2	TRBD1	TGTGCCAGCAGTTCGCTGACAGGGGTCACCGGGGAGCTGTTTTTT	CASSSLTGVTGELFF
many	TRBV10-3	TRBJ1-2	TRBD1	TGTGCCATTACACCTAGCGACAGGGGGAATAACTATGGCTACACCTTC	CAITPSDRGNNYGYTF
.	TRBV9	TRBJ2-1	TRBD1	TGTGCCAGCAGCATACGACAGGGGGGCTTCGATGAGCAGTTCTTC	CASSIRQGGFDEQFF
.	TRBV7-9	TRBJ2-1	.	TGTGCCAGCAGCTTTGACTCGGGGCAGTTCTTC	CASSFDSGQFF
.	TRBV20-1	TRBJ2-1	TRBD2	TGCAGTGCTAGGGCGACGGGGGTAGCGGGGAGAGCCTACAATGAGCAGTTCTTC	CSARATGVAGRAYNEQFF
.	TRBV4-3	TRBJ2-7	TRBD1	TGCGCCAGCGGCGGACAGGGGAATGGCGAGCAGTACTTC	CASGGQGNGEQYF
few	TRBV20-1	TRBJ2-3	TRBD2	TGCAGTGCTAGACTAGCGGGGGGTCCAGATACGCAGTATTTT	CSARLAGGPDTQYF
.	TRBV5-6	TRBJ2-1	.	TGTGCCAGCACCCTACTGGGGACCAGCCCTCCGGGGCAGTTCTTC	CASTLLGTSPPGQFF
.	TRBV11-2	TRBJ2-3	.	TGTGCCAGCAGCTTAGGGGGGCCGGAGTATTTT	CASSLGGPEYF
few	TRBV20-1	TRBJ2-1	.	TGCAGTGTACGGCAGGGGCGTACCGAGCAGTTCTTC	CSVRQGRTEQFF
.	TRBV4-2	TRBJ2-7	TRBD1	TGTGCCAGCAGCCAACCGGGACAGGCCCATTTTTCCTACGAGCAGTACTTC	CASSQPGQAHFSYEQYF
.	TRBV7-8	TRBJ2-1	TRBD2	TGTGCCAGCAGCTCGGGACTAGCGGTCTCCTACAATGAGCAGTTCTTC	CASSSGLAVSYNEQFF
few	TRBV4-2	TRBJ2-7	.	TGTGCCAGCAGCCAAACAGGGAAGGTCTCCTACGAGCAGTACTTC	CASSQTGKVSYEQYF
.	TRBV21-1	TRBJ2-1	.	TGTGCCAGCATGAAGTCGGGGGACAGGGGCAACAATGAGCAGTTCTTC	CASMKSGDRGNNEQFF
many	TRBV4-3	TRBJ2-3	TRBD2	TGCGCCAGCAGCCAAGAAGTGCTAGCGGGAACAGATACGCAGTATTTT	CASSQEVLAGTDTQYF
.	TRBV6-5	TRBJ1-5	.	TGTGCCAGCAGTTACTCGAGAGGGGGGAGCAATCAGCCCCAGCATTTT	CASSYSRGGSNQPQHF
.	TRBV6-1	TRBJ1-5	.	TGTGCCAGCATCCAGGGTAGGATCAATCAGCCCCAGCATTTT	CASIQGRINQPQHF
few	TRBV5-1	TRBJ2-3	TRBD2	TGCGCCAGCAGCACCTACGGGGGGACAGATACGCAGTATTTT	CASSTYGGTDTQYF
.	TRBV6-2/TRBV6-3	TRBJ2-7	.	TGTGCCAGCAGCACAAACCTGGGTTCGTACGAGCAGTACTTC	CASSTNLGSYEQYF
.	TRBV4-1	TRBJ1-6	.	TGCGCCAGCAGCCAAGAGAAGGCCGCGGTCCCCAATTCACCCCTCCACTTT	CASSQEKAAVPNSPLHF
.	TRBV7-2	TRBJ2-7	.	TGTGCCAGCAGCTCGAGACTTGGCTACGAGCAGTACTTC	CASSSRLGYEQYF
.	TRBV10-3	TRBJ2-5	.	TGTGCCATCAGTGAGACCGCGGAGAGAGGGGAGACCCAGTACTTC	CAISETAERGETQYF
.	TRBV20-1	TRBJ2-3	.	TGCAGTGCTAGCCCCGGGAGAAGCGCAGATACGCAGTATTTT	CSASPGRSADTQYF
.	TRBV10-3	TRBJ2-7	TRBD2	TGTGCCATCAGTAATCTAGCGGGAGGAGACGAGCAGTACTTC	CAISNLAGGDEQYF
.	TRBV10-3	TRBJ2-3	.	TGTGCCATCAGTGAGTCGTCAGATACGCAGTATTTT	CAISESSDTQYF
few	TRBV4-3	TRBJ2-2	TRBD2	TGCGCCAGCAGCCAAGATCGGAGCGGGGGGTTCACCGGGGAGCTGTTTTTT	CASSQDRSGGFTGELFF
.	TRBV7-2	TRBJ2-7	.	TGTGCCAGCAGCTTAGTCGTGGGAGTGGGAGGCGACGAGCAGTACTTC	CASSLVVGVGGDEQYF
.	TRBV11-2	TRBJ2-1	TRBD1	TGTGCCAGCAGCTTAGGTTACCGGGACAGGGCTTATCCCTACAATGAGCAGTTCTTC	CASSLGYRDRAYPYNEQFF
.	TRBV5-1	TRBJ2-3	.	TGCGTCAGCAGCTTAGGACAGTTTTCTAGCACAGATACGCAGTATTTT	CVSSLGQFSSTDTQYF
many	TRBV3-1	TRBJ1-2	.	TGTGCCAGCAGCCAGGGACGGGAAACTCGATATGGCTACACCTTC	CASSQGRETRYGYTF
few	TRBV7-3	TRBJ2-3	TRBD2	TGTGCCAGCAGCGTCACCGGGACTAGCGGCTCTGATACGCAGTATTTT	CASSVTGTSGSDTQYF
.	TRBV6-2/TRBV6-3	TRBJ2-2	TRBD1	TGTGCCAGCAGTTACCGGACAGGGGCAAGTACCGGGGAGCTGTTTTTT	CASSYRTGASTGELFF
.	TRBV27	TRBJ2-5	.	TGTGCCTCAGGAGGTTTAGCGGTTGGGGAGACCCAGTACTTC	CASGGLAVGETQYF
.	TRBV4-1	TRBJ1-4	.	TGCGCCAGCAGCCAACCAGCCTCTAAGCGAGGAAAACTGTTTTTT	CASSQPASKRGKLFF
.	TRBV5-6	TRBJ2-3	.	TGTGCCAGCAAGGGCGGGGACTCGACACAGCAGTATTTT	CASKGGDSTQQYF
.	TRBV11-1	TRBJ2-1	TRBD2	TGTGCCAGCAGCTTAGAATCCACTAGCGGGGGGTTTCACAATGAGCAGTTCTTC	CASSLESTSGGFHNEQFF
few	TRBV7-2	TRBJ1-1	.	TGTGCCAGCAGCTTAGCGTTGATTTCGGAAGCTTTCTTT	CASSLALISEAFF